The source of this T cell receptor (beta chain) is a study of cytomegalovirus exposure and HLA in healthy donors (dated by TCRdb to the late 2010s). Study-wide context: An earlier analysis of several hundred of the donors reported 250 to 350 Gb of sequence data and 90 million to 120 million unique TCR beta sequences obtained from about 180 million T cells. About 310 gigabases of sequencing data and tens of millions of unique TCR sequences were included in an early release covering several hundred HLA-typed donors. Of the 300 to 400 genotyped donors, 65% to 90% fell in the genetic ancestry cluster associated with self-reported Caucasian donors. The study aimed to test whether cataloging public T cell receptors could reveal signatures of past pathogen exposure. The study profiled the T cell repertoires of around 700 subjects by immunosequencing and related them to cytomegalovirus serostatus. Along with the approximately 650-subject first cohort, a separate validation cohort of over a hundred different subjects was used. To predict cytomegalovirus infection status, the study combined high-throughput TCR immunosequencing, statistical association of individual TCRs with disease status, and machine learning. A later analysis re-examined previously published TCR beta repertoires from over 500 donors and added high-resolution HLA genotyping to investigate patterns of TCR occurrence. The later analysis used no new phenotypic data to find candidate immune exposures, relying instead on TCR beta sequences and their occurrence across donors. To decide whether each TCR beta V gene segment behaved as functional or pseudogenic, an earlier analysis of some 600 of the donors relied on high-throughput TCR beta sequencing. Donor age, sex, ethnicity and CMV serostatus were compiled together with the repertoire data. Genome-wide SNP genotypes for about 65% of the 666 donors were used in a later genetic analysis, which treated that subset as a discovery cohort. Every repertoire in the discovery cohort had been generated on one and the same sequencing platform. Class I and class II HLA loci were covered by the typing at four-digit resolution. The number of donors typed differed by locus, with about 629-640 for A, B, C, DRB1 and DQB1, roughly 520 for DQA1, over 600 for DPA1, and 450 to 480 for DPB1. Several DR-DQ haplotypes were treated as single units for association and clustering because of strong linkage in the cohort. On average, roughly 250,000 unique TCR beta nucleotide sequences were sequenced per donor among 398 genotyped donors of the cohort, with roughly a sixth of those sequences being non-productive. Beyond this particular receptor, the publication reports: In an earlier analysis of some 500 of the donors, most TCR beta V segments were observed in productive rearrangements about 87% or about 30% of the time, broadly matching IMGT annotations. A later analysis found that most CMV-associated TCR beta chains appeared HLA-restricted, with HLA associations seemingly driven largely by CMV exposure. A later genetic analysis reported fewer N-insertions in productive TCRs among donors in an Asian-associated ancestry cluster than the roughly 670-donor mean. In a later analysis, some 18,000 TCR beta sequences were associated with specific HLA alleles at a false discovery rate of 0.05. Because the 87-base-pair reads could not distinguish some IMGT-functional V segments, including TRBV6-2 and TRBV6-3, those segments were excluded. It was suggested by the authors that the approach could potentially be generalized to other disease states and immunological phenotypes. The earlier analysis of approximately 560 of the donors excluded fewer than 20 rarely observed V segments, including chromosome 9 orphons, because counts were too low. The study gave a list of more than 150 TCR beta chains associated with cytomegalovirus. According to a later analysis, TCR association rates differed among HLA loci, with DRB1 alleles showing the most associated TCRs and HLA-C alleles showing the fewest. Linkage disequilibrium might explain the correlated functional status among segregating V segments, but an unknown experimental factor could not be ruled out. Most TCR sequences were observed very rarely across donors, whereas some public TCRs were present in many individuals. In a later analysis, several top co-occurrence clusters were reported to appear linked to parvovirus B19, influenza, CMV and Epstein-Barr virus. The cohort was sequenced for TCR beta chains only, and without alpha or paired-chain data the features that could be detected were limited. A few of the identified cytomegalovirus-associated TCR beta chains were confirmed in vitro to be specific for cytomegalovirus antigens. V-gene and J-gene trimming of TCR beta chains was associated with a missense DCLRE1C variant in a later genetic analysis, and the association was replicated in an independent cohort. A further reported finding was that TCR beta sequences accurately predicted the HLA-A and HLA-B alleles for most subjects in the first cohort. Presence/absence analyses assumed roughly uniform sequencing depth across donors, an assumption that may not hold. Assigning TCR associations to individual alleles was difficult when HLA alleles, especially DR and DQ, strongly co-occurred. Immune exposure information for the cohort was limited to CMV serostatus. Cytomegalovirus status was reported to be diagnosed by the classifier with high specificity and sensitivity in both the original and validation cohorts. Because some donors lacked HLA typing at each locus, the association tests relied only on the typed subset. Compared with equally common non-associated chains, HLA-associated TCR beta chains in a later analysis were more clonally expanded and had lower generation probabilities. A group of highly shared sequence variants was considered likely to be a technical artifact of the sequencing pipeline.

The cohort was made up of 650 to 700 healthy bone marrow donors. At the time of sampling, all cohort members were nominally healthy, though unrecorded immune exposures were likely present. The donor tested CMV seropositive, placing the donor among the roughly 270 seropositive members of the cohort. Each donor provided a peripheral blood sample, and peripheral blood mononuclear cells were used for TCR beta sequencing. The Qiagen DNeasy Blood Extraction Kit was used to extract genomic DNA from the blood cell samples. Library creation used the immunoSEQ multiplex PCR assay. The multiplex PCR relied on a mix of 60 forward primers for TCR Vbeta segments and 13 reverse primers for TCR Jbeta segments. The CDR3 region of rearranged TCR beta genes was amplified from genomic DNA by a multiplex PCR assay. Amplified TCR beta libraries were sequenced as 87-base-pair reads on the Illumina HiSeq System. In the paper's pipeline: A later analysis tallied 80 million to 95 million unique TCR beta chains across the roughly 610 repertoires, and some 10 million of those chains were shared by two or more donors. To remove PCR and sequencing errors, raw reads were error-corrected and collapsed into unique sequences using a nearest-neighbor algorithm that merged closely related sequences. To assign V, D and J gene segments, CDR3 sequences were aligned to IMGT reference sequences. For a sequence to be retained, a match of at least six nucleotides to both a V gene segment and a J gene segment was required. Rearrangements were called productive when the CDR3 lacked stop codons and stayed in frame with V and J; all others were non-productive. CDR3 was defined by IMGT convention, running from the second conserved V-encoded cysteine to the conserved J-encoded phenylalanine. In an earlier analysis of more than 550 of the donors, sequences lacking an unambiguous match to a single V gene segment were excluded. An earlier analysis of several hundred of the donors classified V segments as functional when productive rearrangements were above 56.7% and as segregating when the standard deviation between donors was above 5%. A statistical classification framework was developed to diagnose cytomegalovirus status using the catalog of TCR beta chain sequences. A later analysis assigned V and J genes by comparing TCR nucleotide sequences with IMGT/GENE-DB human TR gene sequences. In a later analysis, CDR3 sequences and most-parsimonious VDJ recombination scenarios were assigned using the TCRdist pipeline. In a later analysis, each TCR beta chain was defined by its CDR3 amino acid sequence together with its V-gene family, and reads without a unique V-gene family were excluded. A later analysis removed 592 highly shared, low-generation-probability nucleotide sequences to deal with suspected cross-contamination and a sequencing artifact. For each public chain, a later analysis derived a clonal expansion index from normalized ranks of inferred template counts within each repertoire. Generation probabilities in a later analysis came from a VDJ recombination model fitted to out-of-frame rearrangements, and those results were checked against IGoR. A later analysis scored TCR-TCR, TCR-HLA and TCR-CMV co-occurrence with hypergeometric tests, applying a repertoire-size bias correction to TCR pairs. To estimate false discovery rates, a later analysis permuted the HLA or CMV assignments 20 times. In a later analysis, co-occurring TCRs were grouped using DBSCAN, with TCRdist sequence similarity added in when clustering inside HLA-allele-positive subsets. Co-occurrence clustering excluded repertoires with fewer than 30,000 or more than 120,000 public chains, plus five with anomalous nucleotide sharing. TCRdb re-hosts the immuneACCESS table, in-frame sequences only. Its copies lack some clones; in the studies checked, an unresolved V gene accounts for under half of them, and the cause for the rest is not known. That table gives V, J and clone size, and the DNA gave D and trimming. The sample records 150,000 to 250,000 clones, 79% of which are singletons. The top ten clones comprise approximately 4.4% of the sample.

From the cysteine through the phenylalanine, the CDR3 covers 19 amino acids. Only the CDR3 DNA stays, 57 bases, in frame from base 1. Deletion took 4 bases off V and 2 bases off J, with a span of 23 bases between the germline ends. CDR1 and CDR2 (LNHNV, YYDKDF) derive from the germline V gene (reference sequence). This clone was counted between two and nine times. The antigen it recognizes is unknown. The sample holds no much larger clone one base away, and base qualities are not on file. Sequencing was carried out using PBMCs. This clonotype originated in a woman younger than 45 in good health and CMV-seropositive. The V and J genes are TRBV15 and TRBJ2-2, with TRBD2 tentatively as D gene (7 bases match). The CDR3 loop reads CATSILWERRGPNTGELFF. Here is the DNA: TGTGCCACCAGCATACTCTGGGAGCGGCGGGGGCCCAACACCGGGGAGCTGTTTTTT.